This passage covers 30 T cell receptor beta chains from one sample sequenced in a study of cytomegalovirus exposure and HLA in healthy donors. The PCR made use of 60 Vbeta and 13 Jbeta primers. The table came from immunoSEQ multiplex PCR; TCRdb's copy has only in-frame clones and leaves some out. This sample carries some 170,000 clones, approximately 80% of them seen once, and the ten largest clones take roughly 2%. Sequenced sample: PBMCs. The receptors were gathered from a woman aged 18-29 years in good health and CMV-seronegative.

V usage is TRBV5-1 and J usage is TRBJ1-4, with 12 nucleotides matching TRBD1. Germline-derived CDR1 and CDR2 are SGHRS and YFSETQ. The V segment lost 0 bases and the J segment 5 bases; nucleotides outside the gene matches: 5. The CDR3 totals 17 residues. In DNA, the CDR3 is TGCGCCAGCAGCTTGGGAGGGACAGGGGGCGCGAATGAAAAACTGTTTTTT. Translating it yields CASSLGGTGGANEKLFF.

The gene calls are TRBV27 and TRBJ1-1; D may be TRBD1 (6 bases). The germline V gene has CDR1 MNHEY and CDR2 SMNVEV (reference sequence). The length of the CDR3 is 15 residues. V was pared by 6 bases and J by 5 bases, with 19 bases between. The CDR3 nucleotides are TGTGCCAGCAGCCAATCCGGGACATATAGGACTGAAGCTTTCTTT. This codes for CASSQSGTYRTEAFF.

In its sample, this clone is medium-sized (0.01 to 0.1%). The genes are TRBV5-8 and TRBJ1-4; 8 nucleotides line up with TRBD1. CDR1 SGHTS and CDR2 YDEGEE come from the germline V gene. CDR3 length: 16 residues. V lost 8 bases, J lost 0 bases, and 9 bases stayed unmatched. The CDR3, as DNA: TGTGCCAGTTCCGACAGGGGCGTTGCAACTAATGAAAAACTGTTTTTT. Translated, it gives CASSDRGVATNEKLFF. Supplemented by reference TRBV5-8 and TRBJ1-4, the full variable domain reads EAGVTQSPTHLIKTRGQQATLRCSPISGHTSVYWYQQALGLGLQFLLWYDEGEERNRGNFPPRFSGRQFPNYSSELNVNALELEDSALYLCASSDRGVATNEKLFFGSGTQLSVL.

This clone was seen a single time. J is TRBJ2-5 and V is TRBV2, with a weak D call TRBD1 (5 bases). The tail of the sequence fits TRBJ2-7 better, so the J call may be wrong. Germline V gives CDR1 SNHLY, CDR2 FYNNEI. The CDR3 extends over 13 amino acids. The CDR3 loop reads CASTVRQIYEQYF. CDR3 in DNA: TGTGCCAGCACAGTCCGACAGATCTACGAGCAGTACTTC.

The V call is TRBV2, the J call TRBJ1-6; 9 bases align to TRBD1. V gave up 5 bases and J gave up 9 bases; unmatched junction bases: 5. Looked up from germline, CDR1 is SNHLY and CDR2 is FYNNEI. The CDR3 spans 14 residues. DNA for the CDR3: TGTGCCAGCAGTTTACAGGGGGCAGGTTCACCCCTCCACTTT. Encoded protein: CASSLQGAGSPLHF.

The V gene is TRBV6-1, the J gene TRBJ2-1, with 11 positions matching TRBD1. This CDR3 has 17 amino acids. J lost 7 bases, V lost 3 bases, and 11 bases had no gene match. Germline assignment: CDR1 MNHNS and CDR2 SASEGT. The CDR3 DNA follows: TGTGCCAGCAGTGAGAGATTCCCGGGACAGGGGGGAAATGAGCAGTTCTTC. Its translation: CASSERFPGQGGNEQFF.

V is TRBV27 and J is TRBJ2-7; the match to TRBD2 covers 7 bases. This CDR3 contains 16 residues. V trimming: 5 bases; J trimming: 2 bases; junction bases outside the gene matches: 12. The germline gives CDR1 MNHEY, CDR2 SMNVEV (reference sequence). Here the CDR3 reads CASSRTGTTITYEQYF. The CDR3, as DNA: TGTGCCAGCAGTAGAACCGGGACTACCATTACCTACGAGCAGTACTTC.

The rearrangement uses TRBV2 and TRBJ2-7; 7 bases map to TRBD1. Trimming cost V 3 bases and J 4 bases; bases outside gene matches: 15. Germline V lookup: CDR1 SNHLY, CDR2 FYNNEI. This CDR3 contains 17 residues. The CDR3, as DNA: TGTGCCAGCAGTGATCATCAGTCGGGACAGTTTATTTACGAGCAGTACTTC. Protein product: CASSDHQSGQFIYEQYF. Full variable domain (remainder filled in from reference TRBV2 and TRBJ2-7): EPEVTQTPSHQVTQMGQEVILRCVPISNHLYFYWYRQILGQKVEFLVSFYNNEISEKSEIFDDQFSVERPDGSNFTLKIRSTKLEDSAMYFCASSDHQSGQFIYEQYFGPGTRLTVT.

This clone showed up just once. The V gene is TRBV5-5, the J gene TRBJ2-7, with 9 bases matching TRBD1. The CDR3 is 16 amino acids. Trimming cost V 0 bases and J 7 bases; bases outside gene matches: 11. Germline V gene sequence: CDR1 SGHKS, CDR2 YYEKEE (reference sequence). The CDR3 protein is CASSLAPGTGKLEQYF. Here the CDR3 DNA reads TGTGCCAGCAGCTTGGCCCCCGGGACAGGGAAACTTGAGCAGTACTTC. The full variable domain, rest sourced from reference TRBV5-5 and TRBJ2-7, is DAGVTQSPTHLIKTRGQQVTLRCSPISGHKSVSWYQQVLGQGPQFIFQYYEKEERGRGNFPDRFSARQFPNYSSELNVNALLLGDSALYLCASSLAPGTGKLEQYFGPGTRLTVT.

This CDR3 reads CASSIAAGPYGYTF. As DNA, the CDR3 is TGTGCCAGCAGCATCGCGGCAGGGCCCTATGGCTACACCTTC. The V and J genes are TRBV2 and TRBJ1-2, with D possibly matching TRBD1 (5 bases). The V gene lost 6 bases and the J gene lost 4 bases, with 15 bases spanning the gap. Per the germline V gene, CDR1 is SNHLY and CDR2 is FYNNEI. The CDR3 sequence is 14 residues long.

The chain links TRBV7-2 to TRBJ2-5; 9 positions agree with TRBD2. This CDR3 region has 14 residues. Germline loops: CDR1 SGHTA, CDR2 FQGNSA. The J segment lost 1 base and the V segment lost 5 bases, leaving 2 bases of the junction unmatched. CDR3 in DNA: TGTGCCAGCAGCCTGACTAGCGGCCAAGAGACCCAGTACTTC. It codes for CASSLTSGQETQYF.

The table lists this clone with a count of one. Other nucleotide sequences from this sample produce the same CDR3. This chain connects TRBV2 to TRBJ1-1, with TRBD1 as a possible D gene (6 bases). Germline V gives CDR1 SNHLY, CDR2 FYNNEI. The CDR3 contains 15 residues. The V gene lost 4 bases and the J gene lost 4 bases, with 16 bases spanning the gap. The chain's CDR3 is CASSGLGQSSTEAFF. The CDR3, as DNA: TGTGCCAGCAGTGGTCTTGGACAGTCTAGCACTGAAGCTTTCTTT. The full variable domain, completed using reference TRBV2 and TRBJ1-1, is EPEVTQTPSHQVTQMGQEVILRCVPISNHLYFYWYRQILGQKVEFLVSFYNNEISEKSEIFDDQFSVERPDGSNFTLKIRSTKLEDSAMYFCASSGLGQSSTEAFFGQGTRLTVV.

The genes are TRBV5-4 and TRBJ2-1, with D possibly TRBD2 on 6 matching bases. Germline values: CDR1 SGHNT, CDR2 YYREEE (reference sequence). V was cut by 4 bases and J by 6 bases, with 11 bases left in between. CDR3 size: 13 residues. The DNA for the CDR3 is TGTGCCAGCAGCAAGACTAGAGGCAATGAGCAGTTCTTC. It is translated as CASSKTRGNEQFF.

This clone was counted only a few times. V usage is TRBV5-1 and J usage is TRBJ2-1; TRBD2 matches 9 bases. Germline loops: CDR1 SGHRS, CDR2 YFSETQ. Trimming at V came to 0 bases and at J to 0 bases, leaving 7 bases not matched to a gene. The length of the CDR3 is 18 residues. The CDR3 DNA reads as TGCGCCAGCAGCTTGGGGCTAGCGGGGATTAGCTCCTACAATGAGCAGTTCTTC. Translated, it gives CASSLGLAGISSYNEQFF.

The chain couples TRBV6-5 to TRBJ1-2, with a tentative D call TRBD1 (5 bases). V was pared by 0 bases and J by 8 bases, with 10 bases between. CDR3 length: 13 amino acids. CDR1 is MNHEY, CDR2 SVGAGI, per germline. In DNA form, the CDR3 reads TGTGCCAGCAGTTACTCGGGGGGGGGAGGCTACACCTTC. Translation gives CASSYSGGGGYTF.

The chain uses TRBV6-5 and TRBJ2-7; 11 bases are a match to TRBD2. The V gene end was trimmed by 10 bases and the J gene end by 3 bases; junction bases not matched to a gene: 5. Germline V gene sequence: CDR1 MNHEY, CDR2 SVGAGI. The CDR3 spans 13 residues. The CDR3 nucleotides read TGTGCCACCCAACTAGCGGGAGTCTACGAGCAGTACTTC. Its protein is CATQLAGVYEQYF.

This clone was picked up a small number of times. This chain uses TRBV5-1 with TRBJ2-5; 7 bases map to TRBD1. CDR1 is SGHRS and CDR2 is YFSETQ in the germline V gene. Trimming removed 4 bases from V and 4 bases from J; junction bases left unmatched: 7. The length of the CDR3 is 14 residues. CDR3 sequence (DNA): TGCGCCAGCAGCCCGACAGGGACGGGAGAGACCCAGTACTTC. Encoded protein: CASSPTGTGETQYF.

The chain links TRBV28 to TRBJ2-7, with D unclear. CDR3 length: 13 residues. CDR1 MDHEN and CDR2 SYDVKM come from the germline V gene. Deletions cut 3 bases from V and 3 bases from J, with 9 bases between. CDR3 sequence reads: CASSFPTSYEQYF. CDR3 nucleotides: TGTGCCAGCAGTTTTCCCACAAGCTACGAGCAGTACTTC.

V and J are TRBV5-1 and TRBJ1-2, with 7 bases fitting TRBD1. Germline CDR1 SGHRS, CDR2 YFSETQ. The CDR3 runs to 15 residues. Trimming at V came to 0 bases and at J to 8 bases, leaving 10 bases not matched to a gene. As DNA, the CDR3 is TGCGCCAGCAGCTTGGATTCAGGGGGGTATTCCGGCTACACCTTC. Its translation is CASSLDSGGYSGYTF.

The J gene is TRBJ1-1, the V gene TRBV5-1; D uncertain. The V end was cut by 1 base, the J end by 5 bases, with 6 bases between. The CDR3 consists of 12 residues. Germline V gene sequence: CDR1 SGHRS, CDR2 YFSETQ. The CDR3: CASSLSPTEAFF. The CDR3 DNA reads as TGCGCCAGCAGCTTGTCCCCTACTGAAGCTTTCTTT.

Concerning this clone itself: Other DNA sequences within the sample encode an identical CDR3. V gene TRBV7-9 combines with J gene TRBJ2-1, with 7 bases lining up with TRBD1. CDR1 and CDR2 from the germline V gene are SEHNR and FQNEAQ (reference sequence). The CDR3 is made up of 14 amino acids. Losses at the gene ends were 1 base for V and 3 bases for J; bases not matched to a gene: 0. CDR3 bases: TGTGCCAGCAGCTTAGGACAGGGCTACAATGAGCAGTTCTTC. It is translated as CASSLGQGYNEQFF. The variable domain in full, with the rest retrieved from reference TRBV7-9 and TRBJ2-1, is DTGVSQNPRHKITKRGQNVTFRCDPISEHNRLYWYRQTLGQGPEFLTYFQNEAQLEKSRLLSDRFSAERPKGSFSTLEIQRTEQGDSAMYLCASSLGQGYNEQFFGPGTRLTVL.

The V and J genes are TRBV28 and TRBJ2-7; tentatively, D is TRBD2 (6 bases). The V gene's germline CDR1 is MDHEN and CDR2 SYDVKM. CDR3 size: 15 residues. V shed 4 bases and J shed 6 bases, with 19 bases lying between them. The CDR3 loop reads CASSSPGLAKAEQYF. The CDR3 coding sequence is TGTGCCAGCAGTTCCCCGGGGCTAGCGAAAGCCGAGCAGTACTTC.

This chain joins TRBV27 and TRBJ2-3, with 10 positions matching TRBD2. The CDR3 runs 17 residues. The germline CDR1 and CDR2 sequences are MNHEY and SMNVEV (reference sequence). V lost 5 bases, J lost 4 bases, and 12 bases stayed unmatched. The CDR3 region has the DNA TGTGCCAGCAGTACCTCCCCCCTAGCGGGAGTTGCAGATACGCAGTATTTT. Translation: CASSTSPLAGVADTQYF.

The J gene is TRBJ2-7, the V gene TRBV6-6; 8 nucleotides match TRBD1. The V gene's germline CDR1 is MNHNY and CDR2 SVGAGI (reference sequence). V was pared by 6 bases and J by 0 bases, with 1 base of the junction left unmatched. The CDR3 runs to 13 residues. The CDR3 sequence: CASRTGASYEQYF. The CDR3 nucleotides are TGTGCCAGCAGGACAGGGGCCTCCTACGAGCAGTACTTC.

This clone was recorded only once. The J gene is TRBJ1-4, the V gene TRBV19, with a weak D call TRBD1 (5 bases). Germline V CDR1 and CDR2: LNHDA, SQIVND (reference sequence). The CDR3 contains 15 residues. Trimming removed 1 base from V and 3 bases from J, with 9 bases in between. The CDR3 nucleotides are TGTGCCAGTAGTATAGTTGCAGGGTCTAATGAAAAACTGTTTTTT. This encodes CASSIVAGSNEKLFF.

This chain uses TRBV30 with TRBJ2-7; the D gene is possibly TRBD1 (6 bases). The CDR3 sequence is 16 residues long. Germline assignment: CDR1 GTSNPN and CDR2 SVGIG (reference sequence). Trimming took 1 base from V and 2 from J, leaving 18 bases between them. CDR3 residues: CAWSGDRDTHPYEQYF. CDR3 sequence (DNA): TGTGCCTGGAGTGGGGACCGGGACACCCACCCCTACGAGCAGTACTTC.

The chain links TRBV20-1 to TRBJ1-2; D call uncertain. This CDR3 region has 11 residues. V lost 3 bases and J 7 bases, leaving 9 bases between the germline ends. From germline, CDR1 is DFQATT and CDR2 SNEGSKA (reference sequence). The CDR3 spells CSAREGRGYTF. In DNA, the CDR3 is TGCAGTGCTAGGGAGGGCCGTGGCTACACCTTC.

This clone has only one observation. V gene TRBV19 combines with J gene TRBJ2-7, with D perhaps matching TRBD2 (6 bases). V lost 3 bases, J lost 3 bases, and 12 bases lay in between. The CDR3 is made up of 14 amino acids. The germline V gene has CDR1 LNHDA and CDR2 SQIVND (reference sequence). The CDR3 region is CASSIGGTGYEQYF. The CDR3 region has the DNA TGTGCCAGTAGTATTGGCGGGACTGGCTACGAGCAGTACTTC.

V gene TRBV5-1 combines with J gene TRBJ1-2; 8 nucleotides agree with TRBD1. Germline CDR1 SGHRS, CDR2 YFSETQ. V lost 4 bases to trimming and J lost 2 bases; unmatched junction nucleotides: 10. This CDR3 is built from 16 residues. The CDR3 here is CASSPLGNRGNYGYTF. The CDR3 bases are TGCGCCAGCAGCCCTTTGGGAAACAGGGGGAACTATGGCTACACCTTC.

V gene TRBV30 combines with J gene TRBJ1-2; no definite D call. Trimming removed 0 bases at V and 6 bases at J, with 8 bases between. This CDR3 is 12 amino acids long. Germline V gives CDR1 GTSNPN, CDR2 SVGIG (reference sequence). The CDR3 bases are TGTGCCTGGAGTGTACATGGCAATGGCTACACCTTC. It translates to CAWSVHGNGYTF.